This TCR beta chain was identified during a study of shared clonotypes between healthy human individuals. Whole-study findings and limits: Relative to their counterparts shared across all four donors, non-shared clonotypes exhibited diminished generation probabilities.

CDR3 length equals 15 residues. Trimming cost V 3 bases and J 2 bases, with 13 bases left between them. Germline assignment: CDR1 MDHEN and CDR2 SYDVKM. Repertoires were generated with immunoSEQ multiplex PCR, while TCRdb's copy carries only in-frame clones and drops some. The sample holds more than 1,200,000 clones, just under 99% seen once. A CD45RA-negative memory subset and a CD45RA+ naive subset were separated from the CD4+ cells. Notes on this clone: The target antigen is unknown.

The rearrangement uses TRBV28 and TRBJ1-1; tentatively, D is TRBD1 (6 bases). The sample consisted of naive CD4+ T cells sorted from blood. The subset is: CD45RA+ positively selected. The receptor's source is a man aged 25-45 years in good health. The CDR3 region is CASSFPRRGNTEAFF. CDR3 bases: TGTGCCAGCAGTTTCCCCCGCAGGGGAAACACTGAAGCTTTCTTT.